The TCR beta chain under discussion was sequenced for a study of monozygotic twins with inflammatory bowel disease. For each CDR3 protein, TCRdb gives one entry from its re-call of the 5' RACE reads, without DNA. Recorded for this sample: over 150,000 distinct CDR3 sequences. The CDR3 runs 16 residues. In germline, CDR1 is PRHDT, CDR2 FYEKMQ (reference sequence). V and J are TRBV13 and TRBJ1-1; the TCRdb D gene call, TRBD1, has no DNA to confirm it. Sequencing was done on a sample of blood. The receptor was derived from a human donor with ulcerative colitis or Crohn's disease, or a healthy co-twin of an affected twin (not recorded which). The CDR3 loop reads CASSLATPQGTTEAFF.